A single sample is the source of the 19 T cell receptor beta chains below, sequenced in a study of blood T cell repertoires in COVID-19. Assay used: immunoSEQ multiplex PCR; TCRdb lists only in-frame clones, some missing. The table has 20,000 to 25,000 clones, approximately 90% seen once; the top ten hold 8%. Sequencing input: peripheral blood. The receptors come from a human donor in a cohort sampled during active COVID-19.

The V and J genes are TRBV2 and TRBJ1-1; D call uncertain. The germline V gene encodes CDR1 SNHLY and CDR2 FYNNEI. There are 13 residues in the CDR3. The germline V and J ends were trimmed by 5 bases and 1 base, with 8 bases remaining between them. The CDR3 bases are TGTGCCAGCAGTTACAACCGGAACACTGAAGCTTTCTTT. It yields the protein CASSYNRNTEAFF.

This clone was detected only a few times. The chain is built from TRBV27 and TRBJ2-2, with 7 bases matching TRBD2. Per the germline V gene, CDR1 is MNHEY and CDR2 is SMNVEV (reference sequence). With V trimmed by 7 bases and J by 5 bases, 7 bases remained unmatched. CDR3 size: 14 residues. The CDR3 protein is CASNLAGETGELFF. The DNA for the CDR3 is TGTGCCAGCAATTTGGCGGGAGAGACCGGGGAGCTGTTTTTT.

The chain carries TRBV5-1 and TRBJ2-3; D perhaps matches TRBD2 (6 bases). The CDR3 sequence is 16 residues long. The germline V gene has CDR1 SGHRS and CDR2 YFSETQ. V was clipped by 5 bases and J by 0 bases, with 16 bases between them. The CDR3 region is CASRPGVVLSTDTQYF. The CDR3 coding sequence is TGCGCCAGCAGACCGGGGGTGGTTTTGAGCACAGATACGCAGTATTTT.

The CDR3 nucleotides read TGTGCCAGCAGCTCGCCGGGACAATCTTCCTTGAACACTGAAGCTTTCTTT. Protein: CASSSPGQSSLNTEAFF. The rearrangement joins TRBV28 to TRBJ1-1; possible D gene TRBD1, 6 bases. V was trimmed by 6 bases and J by 0 bases, leaving 20 bases between them. The CDR3 runs 17 residues. Germline CDR1 reads MDHEN; CDR2 reads SYDVKM.

This sequence joins TRBV4-1 and TRBJ2-1, with 10 bases aligning to TRBD1. The V gene end was trimmed by 0 bases and the J gene end by 5 bases; junction bases not matched to a gene: 4. Germline lookup yields CDR1 MGHRA and CDR2 YSYEKL. There are 16 residues in the CDR3. The DNA for the CDR3 is TGCGCCAGCAGCCAAGATAGAGGGACAGGGGACAATGAGCAGTTCTTC. It is translated as CASSQDRGTGDNEQFF.

V gene TRBV27 combines with J gene TRBJ2-5; TRBD2 is a possible D gene (6 bases). Germline CDR1 reads MNHEY; CDR2 reads SMNVEV (reference sequence). This CDR3 contains 15 residues. Trimming left V 4 bases short and J 5 bases short, with 17 bases between. CDR3 region: CASSSQVGGNETQYF. CDR3 nucleotide sequence: TGTGCCAGCAGTTCGCAGGTAGGAGGGAACGAGACCCAGTACTTC.

This chain connects TRBV7-9 to TRBJ2-7; perhaps TRBD1 as D (5 bases). Trimming removed 7 bases at V and 2 bases at J, with 21 bases between. From germline, CDR1 is SEHNR and CDR2 FQNEAQ (reference sequence). This CDR3 is 16 amino acids long. The CDR3 reads CASTSTPRVQAYEQYF. CDR3 coding DNA: TGTGCCAGCACCTCGACCCCCAGGGTCCAAGCCTACGAGCAGTACTTC.

This clone has only one observation. The CDR3 loop is CASKSTGTGTGNTIYF. Here the CDR3 DNA reads TGTGCCAGCAAGTCAACCGGGACAGGGACTGGAAACACCATATATTTT. The chain has TRBV28 and TRBJ1-3; TRBD1 matches 9 bases. Germline CDR1 is MDHEN and CDR2 is SYDVKM. Trimming cost V 7 bases and J 2 bases; bases outside gene matches: 9. The CDR3 totals 16 residues.

The chain combines TRBV18 with TRBJ2-1; TRBD2 agrees at 10 bases. CDR1 is KGHSH, CDR2 LQKENI, per germline. V was pared by 3 bases and J by 3 bases, with 8 bases of the junction left unmatched. This CDR3 contains 17 residues. CDR3 residues: CASSPLAGERNYNEQFF. CDR3 in DNA: TGTGCCAGCTCACCCCTAGCGGGAGAGAGGAACTACAATGAGCAGTTCTTC.

The chain uses TRBV18 and TRBJ1-2; unclear D gene. CDR1 KGHSH and CDR2 LQKENI come from the germline V gene. The V end lost 6 bases, the J end lost 6 bases, and 23 bases lay between the germline ends. CDR3 size: 16 residues. The CDR3 DNA reads TGTGCCAGCTCGCCTCCTACCCGCCAATCCTATGATGGCTACACCTTC. Translated, it gives CASSPPTRQSYDGYTF.

V and J are TRBV24-1 and TRBJ2-3; the D gene is possibly TRBD1 (6 bases). The CDR3 loop spans 15 amino acids. Trimming shortened V by 2 bases and J by 2 bases, and 10 bases separated the two germline ends. Germline V lookup: CDR1 KGHDR, CDR2 SFDVKD. The CDR3 sequence is CATSDSGTFTDTQYF. CDR3 DNA: TGTGCCACCAGTGATTCCGGGACATTCACAGATACGCAGTATTTT.

This chain uses TRBV10-3 with TRBJ1-1, with TRBD1 matching 9 bases. There are 18 residues in the CDR3. Germline V gene sequence: CDR1 ENHRY, CDR2 SYGVKD. Trimming cost V 4 bases and J 0 bases; bases outside gene matches: 12. CDR3 nucleotides: TGTGCCATCAGTGGACGGACAGGGGAGTCCACCCTGAACACTGAAGCTTTCTTT. It yields the protein CAISGRTGESTLNTEAFF.

CDR3 sequence (DNA): TGTGCCAGCAGCTTAGGGACAGGGGACGGGCAGCCCCAGCATTTT. It encodes CASSLGTGDGQPQHF. The chain is built from TRBV7-6 and TRBJ1-5; 9 bases fit TRBD1. This CDR3 has 15 amino acids. The junction had 5 bases not matched to a gene; V was cut back by 1 base and J by 7 bases. Germline V lookup: CDR1 SGHVS, CDR2 FNYEAQ.

The chain has TRBV5-1 and TRBJ1-2, with no clear D. The V end lost 0 bases, the J end lost 0 bases, and 9 bases lay between the germline ends. CDR3 length: 15 residues. The germline V gene encodes CDR1 SGHRS and CDR2 YFSETQ. CDR3 loop: CASSLVPGTNYGYTF. The CDR3 region has the DNA TGCGCCAGCAGCTTGGTTCCGGGAACTAACTATGGCTACACCTTC.

The chain links TRBV18 to TRBJ2-1, with D tentatively TRBD2 (6 bases). V shed 0 bases and J shed 6 bases, with 15 bases lying between them. This CDR3 comprises 16 residues. CDR1 KGHSH and CDR2 LQKENI come from the germline V gene. In DNA, the CDR3 is TGTGCCAGCTCACCACCGGGACTCGGGTGGGGCAATGAGCAGTTCTTC. Its translation: CASSPPGLGWGNEQFF.

This sequence joins TRBV25-1 and TRBJ2-3; maybe TRBD2 (5 bases). CDR3 length equals 16 residues. CDR1 and CDR2 (germline): MGHDK, SYGVNS. The germline V and J ends were trimmed by 3 bases and 4 bases, with 17 bases remaining between them. The CDR3 loop is CASSDPGFSVADTQYF. The CDR3 region has the DNA TGTGCCAGCAGTGACCCGGGATTCTCGGTGGCAGATACGCAGTATTTT.

This chain joins TRBV5-4 and TRBJ2-1; TRBD2 matches 7 bases. CDR3 size: 15 residues. CDR1 and CDR2 from the germline V gene are SGHNT and YYREEE (reference sequence). V lost 4 bases to trimming and J lost 2 bases; unmatched junction nucleotides: 6. CDR3 in DNA: TGTGCCAGCAGCCCGGCGGGAGAACCCTACAATGAGCAGTTCTTC. Encoded protein: CASSPAGEPYNEQFF.

The CDR3 is CASSIQTGLGGYTF. For the CDR3, the DNA is TGTGCCAGCAGCATACAGACAGGGTTGGGCGGCTACACCTTC. The chain links TRBV5-4 to TRBJ1-2; 7 bases are a match to TRBD1. This CDR3 spans 14 amino acids. Germline CDR1 SGHNT, CDR2 YYREEE (reference sequence). Trimming cost V 4 bases and J 8 bases; bases outside gene matches: 11. The complete variable domain, with remaining parts taken from reference TRBV5-4 and TRBJ1-2, reads ETGVTQSPTHLIKTRGQQVTLRCSSQSGHNTVSWYQQALGQGPQFIFQYYREEENGRGNFPPRFSGLQFPNYSSELNVNALELDDSALYLCASSIQTGLGGYTFGSGTRLTVV.

The chain links TRBV16 to TRBJ2-1, with a weak D call TRBD2 (5 bases). The V gene lost 4 bases and the J gene lost 8 bases, with 15 bases spanning the gap. CDR1 and CDR2 from the germline V gene are KGHSY and FQNENV. The CDR3 contains 14 residues. The CDR3 loop reads CASSRPDGSDEQFF. The CDR3 nucleotides read TGTGCCAGCAGCCGCCCGGATGGGAGCGATGAGCAGTTCTTC.